This T cell receptor (beta chain) was documented in a study of blood T cell repertoires in COVID-19. Study at large: The study drew acute and convalescent COVID-19 samples from the United States, Italy and Spain. Sources were T cells, B-cell-depleted T cells, or PBMCs; the material itself was cDNA or gDNA.

Authors' methods: The assay estimated nucleated cells by amplifying reference gene primers. Clones were read by immunoSEQ multiplex PCR, and TCRdb kept only the in-frame ones, dropping some. The D gene and trimming were derived from the DNA, and the V and J assignments and clone size from that table. The data show 50,000 or so clones, roughly 87% seen once. Details on this clone: The junction shows a germline mismatch at one end, possibly a read error.

This CDR3 spans 8 amino acids. The germline CDR1 and CDR2 sequences are DFQATT and SNEGSKA (reference sequence). The sample taken for sequencing was peripheral blood. This chain links TRBV20-1 with TRBJ2-4; D may be TRBD1 (6 bases). The source is a man aged 60-69 years with active COVID-19. Here the CDR3 DNA reads TGCAGTGCTGGACAGTTGAACTTC. It translates to CSAGQLNF.